This TCR beta chain came from a study of lung T cells in sarcoidosis with Löfgren's syndrome. CDR3 length: 13 residues. V lost 7 bases, J lost 3 bases, and 3 bases stayed unmatched. Germline V gene data show CDR1 as SNHLY and CDR2 as FYNNEI. TCRdb re-called the reads through MiXCR, storing one row per CDR3 protein. Of around 21,000 distinct CDR3 sequences in the sample, less than 25% were seen once. General study points: Shared TRAV12-1 and TRBV2 CDR3 motifs across Löfgren's syndrome patients reportedly suggested public CD4+ TCRs.

About this clonotype: The antigen remains undetermined. This may come from a read error, since a much larger clone is one base off. It is likely a read error, because the conserved phenylalanine at the end of the CDR3 is missing.

The receptor was isolated from a human donor with sarcoidosis (Löfgren's syndrome or another form), or a control subject (not recorded which). The sample consisted of CD4+ T cells from PBMCs. This rearrangement joins TRBV2 to TRBJ2-7, with 10 bases aligning to TRBD1. Here the CDR3 reads CASTGDRGYEQYL. DNA of the CDR3: TGTGCCAGCACTGGGGACAGGGGCTACGAGCAGTACCTC.